This T cell receptor (beta chain) was observed in a study of CD8+ T cells in alopecia areata. The sequencing template was cDNA reverse transcribed from extracted RNA. The protocol was immunoSEQ multiplex PCR, while the TCRdb copy is restricted to in-frame clones and leaves out a portion. The table has some 170,000 clones, approximately 56% seen once. The source was CD4+ T cells sorted from blood, collected at week 0. The clonotype was recovered from a human donor with alopecia areata.

CDR3 DNA sequence: TGTGCCACCAGCAGAGTAAGGGGGAACACTGAAGCTTTCTTT. It specifies CATSRVRGNTEAFF. This chain uses TRBV15 with TRBJ1-1, with a tentative D call TRBD1 (5 bases). This CDR3 has 14 amino acids. Trimming removed 1 base at V and 1 base at J, with 7 bases between. The V gene's germline CDR1 is LNHNV and CDR2 YYDKDF (reference sequence).